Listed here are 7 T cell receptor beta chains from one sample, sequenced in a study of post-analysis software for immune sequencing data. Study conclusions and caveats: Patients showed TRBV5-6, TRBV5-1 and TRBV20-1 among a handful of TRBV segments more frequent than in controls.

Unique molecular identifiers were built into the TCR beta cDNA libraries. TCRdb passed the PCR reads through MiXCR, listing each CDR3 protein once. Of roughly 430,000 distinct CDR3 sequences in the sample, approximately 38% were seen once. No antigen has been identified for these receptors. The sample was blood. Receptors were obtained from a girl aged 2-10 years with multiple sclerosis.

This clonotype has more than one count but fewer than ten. The DNA of the CDR3 is TGCAGCGTTGAAGATCCCTGGAGCCGGGACAGGGTGAACAATGAGCAGTTCTTC. It specifies CSVEDPWSRDRVNNEQFF. J is TRBJ2-1 and V is TRBV29-1, with TRBD1 identical over 9 bases. V lost 0 bases and J lost 5; bases outside the gene matches: 14. CDR1 and CDR2 (germline): SQVTM, ANQGSEA. There are 18 residues in the CDR3.

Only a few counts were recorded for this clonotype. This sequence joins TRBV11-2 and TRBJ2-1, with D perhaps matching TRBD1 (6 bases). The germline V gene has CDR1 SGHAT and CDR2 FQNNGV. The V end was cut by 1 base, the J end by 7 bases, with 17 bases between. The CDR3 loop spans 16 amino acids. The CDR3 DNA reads TGTGCCAGCAGCTTAGTACAGGGAGTGCGCGCGAATGAGCAGTTCTTC. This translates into CASSLVQGVRANEQFF.

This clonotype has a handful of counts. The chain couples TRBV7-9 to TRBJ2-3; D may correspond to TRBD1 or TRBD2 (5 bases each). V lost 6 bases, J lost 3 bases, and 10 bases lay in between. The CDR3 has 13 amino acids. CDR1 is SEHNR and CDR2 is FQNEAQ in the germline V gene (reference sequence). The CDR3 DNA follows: TGTGCCAGCAGACCGGGACGGACAGATACGCAGTATTTT. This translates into CASRPGRTDTQYF.

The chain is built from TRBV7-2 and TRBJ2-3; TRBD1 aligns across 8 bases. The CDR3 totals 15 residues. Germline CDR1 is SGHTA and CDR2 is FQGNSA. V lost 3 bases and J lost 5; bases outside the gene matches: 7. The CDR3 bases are TGTGCCAGCAGCTTCAAGTCAGGGGGCCAAGATACGCAGTATTTT. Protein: CASSFKSGGQDTQYF.

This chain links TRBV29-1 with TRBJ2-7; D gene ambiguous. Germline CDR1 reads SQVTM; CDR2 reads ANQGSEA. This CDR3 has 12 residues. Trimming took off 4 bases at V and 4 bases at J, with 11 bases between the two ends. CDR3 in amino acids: CSVVLIGYEQYF. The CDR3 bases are TGCAGCGTTGTTTTAATAGGATACGAGCAGTACTTC.

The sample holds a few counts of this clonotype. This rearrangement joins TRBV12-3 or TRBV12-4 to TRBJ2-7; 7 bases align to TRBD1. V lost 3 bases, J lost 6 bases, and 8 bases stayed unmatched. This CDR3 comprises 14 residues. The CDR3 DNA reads TGTGCCAGCAGTTTGACCCCGACAGGGCGCGAGCAGTACTTC. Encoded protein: CASSLTPTGREQYF.

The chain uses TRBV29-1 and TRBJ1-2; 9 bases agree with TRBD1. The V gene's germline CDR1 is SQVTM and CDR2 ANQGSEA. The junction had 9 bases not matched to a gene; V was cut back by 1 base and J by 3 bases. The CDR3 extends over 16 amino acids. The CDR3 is CSVEGAWTGEDYGYTF. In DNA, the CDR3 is TGCAGCGTTGAAGGCGCATGGACAGGGGAAGACTATGGCTACACCTTC.